Following are 13 T cell receptor beta chains from one sample sequenced in a study of shared clonotypes between healthy human individuals. In the naive CD8 group, cells lacked CD45RO and were positively selected for CCR7, so terminally differentiated effector memory CD45RA+ cells were left out. TCRdb keeps only in-frame clones here, not all; method: immunoSEQ multiplex PCR. The table lists 550,000 to 650,000 clones, about 95% of them singletons. Sample: naive CD8+ T cells sorted from blood. These receptors were collected from a woman between 25 and 40 years old in good health.

The gene calls are TRBV9 and TRBJ1-3; 7 bases are shared with TRBD1. The CDR3 length is 18 residues. From germline, CDR1 is SGDLS and CDR2 YYNGEE. V was clipped by 4 bases and J by 1 base; unmatched bases: 14. CDR3 residues: CASSSRDRHSESGNTIYF. CDR3 DNA: TGTGCCAGCAGCTCCCGGGACAGACACTCCGAATCTGGAAACACCATATATTTT. The full variable domain, rest sourced from reference TRBV9 and TRBJ1-3, is DSGVTQTPKHLITATGQRVTLRCSPRSGDLSVYWYQQSLDQGLQFLIQYYNGEERAKGNILERFSAQQFPDLHSELNLSSLELGDSALYFCASSSRDRHSESGNTIYFGEGSWLTVV.

Points on this clone: At the DNA level, this CDR3 is encoded by other sequences in the same sample as well. The V call is TRBV2, the J call TRBJ2-7; D might be TRBD1 (5 bases). Germline loops: CDR1 SNHLY, CDR2 FYNNEI. This CDR3 comprises 11 residues. Trimming cost V 6 bases and J 4 bases, with 7 bases left between them. CDR3 DNA sequence: TGTGCCAGCAGCGCAGGGTACGAGCAGTACTTC. Protein: CASSAGYEQYF.

The chain joins TRBV28 to TRBJ1-1; maybe TRBD1 (6 bases). This CDR3 contains 13 residues. Germline values: CDR1 MDHEN, CDR2 SYDVKM. Trimming removed 2 bases at V and 5 bases at J, with 9 bases between. The CDR3 region is CASSLRGQTEAFF. CDR3 sequence (DNA): TGTGCCAGCAGTTTACGGGGGCAGACTGAAGCTTTCTTT.

The V call is TRBV29-1, the J call TRBJ2-7; perhaps TRBD2 as D (5 bases). CDR3 size: 12 residues. The germline V and J ends were trimmed by 2 bases and 4 bases, with 9 bases remaining between them. The germline V gene has CDR1 SQVTM and CDR2 ANQGSEA. DNA of the CDR3: TGCAGCGTTGAATCAAGCGGATACGAGCAGTACTTC. Its translation is CSVESSGYEQYF.

The chain is built from TRBV28 and TRBJ2-2; 12 bases are shared with TRBD1. CDR1 and CDR2 from the germline V gene are MDHEN and SYDVKM. V trimming: 7 bases; J trimming: 7 bases; junction bases outside the gene matches: 19. The CDR3 length is 19 residues. CDR3 nucleotides: TGTGCCAGCAAGCCGGGACAGGGGGCGACCTCCTTTTGGGTCGGGGAGCTGTTTTTT. Protein: CASKPGQGATSFWVGELFF. Filled out from reference TRBV28 and TRBJ2-2, the complete variable domain reads DVKVTQSSRYLVKRTGEKVFLECVQDMDHENMFWYRQDPGLGLRLIYFSYDVKMKEKGDIPEGYSVSREKKERFSLILESASTNQTSMYLCASKPGQGATSFWVGELFFGEGSRLTVL.

With respect to this clone: Different DNA sequences within this sample yield the same CDR3. The chain is built from TRBV19 and TRBJ1-5, with TRBD1 as a possible D gene (5 bases). Trimming stripped 3 bases from V and 3 bases from J, with 9 bases between. The CDR3 sequence is 14 residues long. In germline, CDR1 is LNHDA, CDR2 SQIVND (reference sequence). CDR3 region: CASSIRDYNQPQHF. DNA of the CDR3: TGTGCCAGTAGTATCCGGGACTACAATCAGCCCCAGCATTTT.

V is TRBV27 and J is TRBJ2-6, with D uncertain. The germline V gene encodes CDR1 MNHEY and CDR2 SMNVEV (reference sequence). The CDR3 has 17 residues. Deletions cut 1 base from V and 0 bases from J, with 10 bases between. The CDR3 is CASSLFLQSSGANVLTF. CDR3 DNA sequence: TGTGCCAGCAGTTTATTCCTACAGAGCTCTGGGGCCAACGTCCTGACTTTC.

The chain uses TRBV28 and TRBJ1-1; D gene unclear. The CDR3 spans 16 residues. Per the germline V gene, CDR1 is MDHEN and CDR2 is SYDVKM. V lost 3 bases and J 2 bases, leaving 16 bases between the germline ends. CDR3 residues: CASSFLYEGANTEAFF. The CDR3 DNA reads TGTGCCAGCAGTTTTCTCTATGAAGGTGCAAACACTGAAGCTTTCTTT. Complete variable domain (other parts from reference TRBV28 and TRBJ1-1): DVKVTQSSRYLVKRTGEKVFLECVQDMDHENMFWYRQDPGLGLRLIYFSYDVKMKEKGDIPEGYSVSREKKERFSLILESASTNQTSMYLCASSFLYEGANTEAFFGQGTRLTVV.

The chain links TRBV15 to TRBJ2-7, with D tentatively TRBD2 (6 bases). V dropped 3 bases and J dropped 3 bases, with 12 bases sitting between them. CDR1 and CDR2 (germline): LNHNV, YYDKDF (reference sequence). The CDR3 sequence is 14 residues long. The CDR3 nucleotides are TGTGCCACCAGCAGCGCTAGCGCTCACTACGAGCAGTACTTC. Translation: CATSSASAHYEQYF. The whole variable domain, filled in from reference TRBV15 and TRBJ2-7, reads DAMVIQNPRYQVTQFGKPVTLSCSQTLNHNVMYWYQQKSSQAPKLLFHYYDKDFNNEADTPDNFQSRRPNTSFCFLDIRSPGLGDTAMYLCATSSASAHYEQYFGPGTRLTVT.

This chain uses TRBV2 with TRBJ1-1, with TRBD1 matching over 7 bases. After removal of 4 bases from V and 8 bases from J, the junction contained 4 bases not matched to a gene. Germline CDR1 is SNHLY and CDR2 is FYNNEI. The CDR3 has 12 residues. The CDR3 is CASSGQGPEAFF. CDR3 sequence (DNA): TGTGCCAGCAGTGGACAGGGTCCGGAAGCTTTCTTT.

This clone was recorded only once. The CDR3 DNA follows: TGTGCCAGCAGTGAAGTCGGGACTGAAGCTTTCTTT. Residues: CASSEVGTEAFF. The chain joins TRBV2 to TRBJ1-1; D gene uncertain. CDR3 length: 12 residues. Germline-derived CDR1 and CDR2 are SNHLY and FYNNEI. V was clipped by 1 base and J by 5 bases, with 5 bases between them.

The CDR3 DNA is TGTGCCACCAGCAGAGATGGGTATAGCAATCAGCCCCAGCATTTT. It translates to CATSRDGYSNQPQHF. The chain joins TRBV15 to TRBJ1-5; the D is unclear. The CDR3 is 15 amino acids. The germline V and J ends were trimmed by 0 bases and 0 bases, with 6 bases remaining between them. Germline CDR1 and CDR2: LNHNV and YYDKDF (reference sequence).

V usage is TRBV7-9 and J usage is TRBJ1-3; no firm D call. The CDR3 length is 17 residues. V gave up 5 bases and J gave up 0 bases, with 17 bases separating them. Germline V CDR1 and CDR2: SEHNR, FQNEAQ (reference sequence). CDR3 nucleotides: TGTGCCAGCAGCCCTCTTGGGTCCCTCAACTCTGGAAACACCATATATTTT. Translation gives CASSPLGSLNSGNTIYF.